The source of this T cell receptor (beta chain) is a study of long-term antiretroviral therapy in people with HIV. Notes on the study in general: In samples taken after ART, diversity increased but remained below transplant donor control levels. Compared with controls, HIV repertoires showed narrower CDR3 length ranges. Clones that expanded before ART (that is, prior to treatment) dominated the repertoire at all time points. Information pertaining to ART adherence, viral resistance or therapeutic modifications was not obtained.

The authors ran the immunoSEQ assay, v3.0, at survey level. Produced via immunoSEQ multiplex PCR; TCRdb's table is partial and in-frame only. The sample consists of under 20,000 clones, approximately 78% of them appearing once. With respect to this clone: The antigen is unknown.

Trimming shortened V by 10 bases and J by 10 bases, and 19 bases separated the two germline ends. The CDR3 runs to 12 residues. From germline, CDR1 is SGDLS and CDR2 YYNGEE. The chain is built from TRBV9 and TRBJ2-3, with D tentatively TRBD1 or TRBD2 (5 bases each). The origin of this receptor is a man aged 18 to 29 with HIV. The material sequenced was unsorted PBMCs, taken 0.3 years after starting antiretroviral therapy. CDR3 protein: CAANPGSGPQYF. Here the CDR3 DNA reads TGTGCCGCTAACCCAGGGAGTGGTCCGCAGTATTTT. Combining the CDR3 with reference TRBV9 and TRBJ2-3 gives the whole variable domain DSGVTQTPKHLITATGQRVTLRCSPRSGDLSVYWYQQSLDQGLQFLIQYYNGEERAKGNILERFSAQQFPDLHSELNLSSLELGDSALYFCAANPGSGPQYFGPGTRLTVL.